The clone carrying this T cell receptor beta chain was detected many times. Its antigen is as yet unknown. Treatment of any kind had been given to no patient before thyroid surgery. MiXCR re-clonotyped the PCR reads for TCRdb. The sample holds around 30,000 clones, 3.5% to 5% seen once. These data belong to a study of metastatic and nonmetastatic thyroid tumors. Study results and caveats: A significant increase in TCR beta diversity was reportedly seen in malignant thyroid tumors relative to benign nodules, in blood and tumor.

This receptor was obtained from a female donor with papillary thyroid cancer or a benign thyroid nodule (not recorded which). Some clones in this sample may be carry-over from other donors' samples. The sample consisted of blood.

The CDR3 sequence: CASSLARGHTGELFF. The CDR3 DNA follows: TGCGCCAGCAGCTTAGCCAGGGGGCACACCGGGGAGCTGTTTTTT. The rearrangement joins TRBV5-1 to TRBJ2-2; 8 bases map to TRBD1. The V gene end was trimmed by 2 bases and the J gene end by 3 bases; junction bases not matched to a gene: 3. Germline V gene sequence: CDR1 SGHRS, CDR2 YFSETQ. CDR3 size: 15 residues.